The clone carrying this TCR beta chain was seen more than once but under ten times. These data originate in a study of T-cell reconstitution after alpha-beta-depleted transplantation in children. From germline, CDR1 is SNHLY and CDR2 FYNNEI. The CDR3 runs 16 residues. V was clipped by 1 base and J by 7 bases, with 14 bases between them. Unique molecular identifiers featured in how the TCRbeta library was prepared. TCRdb re-called the PCR reads with MiXCR, one entry per CDR3 protein. The sample has almost 400,000 distinct CDR3 sequences; about a fifth are singletons. The chain is built from TRBV2 and TRBJ1-6; D possibly corresponds to TRBD1 (5 bases). The sequences come from PBMCs from the stem cell graft donor, collected from the stem cell graft. The TCR was taken from a human donor who donated a stem cell graft to a child with acute myeloid leukemia. Here the CDR3 DNA reads TGTGCCAGCAGTGAAGAGGGCGGGACCTTAAATTCACCCCTCCACTTT. This translates into CASSEEGGTLNSPLHF.